The present T cell receptor beta chain was sequenced within a study of T cell responses to AZD1222 COVID-19 vaccine. On the study more broadly: Second-dose recipients at about 4 or about 12 weeks were treated as one pooled group.

Regarding the study as a whole: Among the donors, most were white British and more were female, and clonal diversity was possibly underestimated.

Assay: immunoSEQ multiplex PCR; the TCRdb copy retains only in-frame clones and omits some. The repertoire holds about 92,000 clones, with approximately 91% as singletons. Looked up from germline, CDR1 is LGHDT and CDR2 is YNNKEL (reference sequence). This CDR3 is 14 amino acids long. Trimming at V came to 4 bases and at J to 0 bases, leaving 3 bases not matched to a gene. With regard to this clone: Its antigen is undetermined.

The receptor's source is an adult in good health. V is TRBV3-1 (or the pseudogene TRBV3-2) and J is TRBJ2-7; TRBD1 matches at 7 bases. The sequencing used peripheral blood, collected on day 0 of AZD1222 vaccination. In nucleotides, the CDR3 is TGTGCCAGCAGCCCGGACAGGAGCTCCTACGAGCAGTACTTC. Encoded protein: CASSPDRSSYEQYF.